This T cell receptor beta chain was sequenced for a study of T-cell reconstitution after alpha-beta-depleted transplantation in children. A TCRbeta library incorporating unique molecular identifiers was prepared. TCRdb reanalysed the PCR reads using MiXCR and keeps one entry per CDR3 protein. The table records over 200,000 distinct CDR3 sequences, around 9.9% of them present only once. Looked up from germline, CDR1 is SGHRS and CDR2 is YFSETQ. Trimming cost V 0 bases and J 5 bases, with 8 bases left between them. The CDR3 has 14 residues. Overall study results and limits: For some patients, TCRbeta diversity was high at day 60 because of recipient T cells and thymic progenitors that survived. Approximately two months post-transplant, alpha-beta T cells reportedly originated from several hundred expanded graft clones. T-cell counts and diversity were attributed mostly to newly produced T cells one year after transplant.

Many counts were recorded for this clonotype. Its antigen is unidentified. The material was PBMCs, obtained before TCRalphabeta/CD19-depleted stem cell transplant. The sequence was obtained from a child younger than two with acute myeloid leukemia, due to receive a stem cell transplant. V gene TRBV5-1 combines with J gene TRBJ2-2; D unclear. CDR3 coding DNA: TGCGCCAGCAGCTTGGCCGGTACTACCGGGGAGCTGTTTTTT. Residues: CASSLAGTTGELFF.